This T cell receptor beta chain was recorded in a study of T cell responses to AZD1222 COVID-19 vaccine. Points from the study as a whole: Donors were largely white British and mainly female; clonal diversity was possibly underestimated. The number of AZD1222 recipients seropositive at baseline was only five to seven. Dominant CD4 TCR responses targeted spike regions 160-218 and 743-854.

Germline V CDR1 and CDR2: MNHEY, SVGAGI. This CDR3 spans 16 amino acids. Trimming stripped 0 bases from V and 2 bases from J, with 14 bases between. Profiled with immunoSEQ multiplex PCR; TCRdb holds only in-frame clones, not every one. The sample has around 85,000 clones, about 90% seen once; the top ten hold around 1.5%. As for this clone: Its antigen remains unidentified.

Second-dose schedules of about 4 or about 12 weeks were combined. The receptor was isolated from an adult who received the AZD1222 COVID-19 vaccine. Material: peripheral blood, obtained 28 days after the second AZD1222 dose. The V call is TRBV6-5, the J call TRBJ2-7, with D perhaps matching TRBD2 (5 bases). CDR3 residues: CASSYSSGDFPYEQYF. CDR3 coding DNA: TGTGCCAGCAGTTACTCCTCCGGGGATTTCCCCTACGAGCAGTACTTC.